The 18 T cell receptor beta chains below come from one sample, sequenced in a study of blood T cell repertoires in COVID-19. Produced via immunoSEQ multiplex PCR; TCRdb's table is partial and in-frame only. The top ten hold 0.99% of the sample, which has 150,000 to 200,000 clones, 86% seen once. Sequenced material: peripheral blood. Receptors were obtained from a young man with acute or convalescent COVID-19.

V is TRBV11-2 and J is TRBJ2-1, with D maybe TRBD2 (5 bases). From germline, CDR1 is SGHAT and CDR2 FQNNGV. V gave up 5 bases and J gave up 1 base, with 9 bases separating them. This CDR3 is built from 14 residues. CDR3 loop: CASSVSGSYNEQFF. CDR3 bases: TGTGCCAGCAGCGTGAGCGGTTCCTACAATGAGCAGTTCTTC.

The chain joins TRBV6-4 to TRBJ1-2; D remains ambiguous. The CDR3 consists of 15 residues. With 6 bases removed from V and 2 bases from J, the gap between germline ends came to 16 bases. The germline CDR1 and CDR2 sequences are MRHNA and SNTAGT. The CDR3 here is CASRISGSENYGYTF. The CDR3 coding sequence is TGTGCCAGCAGAATCTCGGGTTCCGAGAACTATGGCTACACCTTC.

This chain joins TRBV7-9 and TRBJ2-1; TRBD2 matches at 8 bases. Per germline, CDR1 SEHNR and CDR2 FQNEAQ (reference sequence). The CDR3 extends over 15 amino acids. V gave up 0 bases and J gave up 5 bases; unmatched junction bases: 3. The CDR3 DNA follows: TGTGCCAGCAGCTTAGCATTAGCGGGGCACAATGAGCAGTTCTTC. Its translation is CASSLALAGHNEQFF.

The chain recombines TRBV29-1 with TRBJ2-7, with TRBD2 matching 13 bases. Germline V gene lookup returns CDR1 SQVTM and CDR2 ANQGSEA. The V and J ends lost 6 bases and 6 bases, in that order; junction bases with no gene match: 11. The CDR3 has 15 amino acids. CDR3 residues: CSVLRGLAGKFEQYF. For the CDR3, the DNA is TGCAGCGTCCTCCGGGGACTAGCGGGGAAGTTCGAGCAGTACTTC.

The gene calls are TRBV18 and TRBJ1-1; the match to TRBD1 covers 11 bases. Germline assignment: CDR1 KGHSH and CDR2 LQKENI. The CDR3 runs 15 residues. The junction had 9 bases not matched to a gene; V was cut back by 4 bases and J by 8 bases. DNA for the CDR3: TGTGCCAGCTCACTACAAGGACAGGGGGCCTACGAAGCTTTCTTT. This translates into CASSLQGQGAYEAFF.

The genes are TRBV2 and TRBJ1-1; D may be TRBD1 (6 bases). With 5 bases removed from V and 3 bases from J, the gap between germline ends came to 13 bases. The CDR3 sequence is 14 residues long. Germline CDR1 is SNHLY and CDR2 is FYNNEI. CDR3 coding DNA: TGTGCCAGCAGTCCATGGCAGGGGCACACTGAAGCTTTCTTT. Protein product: CASSPWQGHTEAFF.

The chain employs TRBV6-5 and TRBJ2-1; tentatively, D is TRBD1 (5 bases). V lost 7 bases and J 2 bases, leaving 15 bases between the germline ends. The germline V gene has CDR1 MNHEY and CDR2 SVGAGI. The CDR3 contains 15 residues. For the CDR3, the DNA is TGTGCCAGCACCTGGGCAGGGCCGACCTACAATGAGCAGTTCTTC. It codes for CASTWAGPTYNEQFF.

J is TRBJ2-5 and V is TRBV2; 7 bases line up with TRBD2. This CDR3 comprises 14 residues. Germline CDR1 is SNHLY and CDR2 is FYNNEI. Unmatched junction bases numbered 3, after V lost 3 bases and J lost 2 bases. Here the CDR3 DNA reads TGTGCCAGCAGTGACCTCGGGGGGCAAGAGACCCAGTACTTC. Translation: CASSDLGGQETQYF.

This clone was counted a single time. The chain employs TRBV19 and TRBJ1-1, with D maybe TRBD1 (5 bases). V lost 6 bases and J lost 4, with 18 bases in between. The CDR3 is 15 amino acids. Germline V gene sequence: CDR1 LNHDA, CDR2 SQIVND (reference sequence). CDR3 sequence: CASRSMGVGGTEAFF. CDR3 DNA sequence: TGTGCCAGTAGGTCAATGGGGGTCGGGGGCACTGAAGCTTTCTTT. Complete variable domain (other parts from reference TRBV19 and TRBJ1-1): DGGITQSPKYLFRKEGQNVTLSCEQNLNHDAMYWYRQDPGQGLRLIYYSQIVNDFQKGDIAEGYSVSREKKESFPLTVTSAQKNPTAFYLCASRSMGVGGTEAFFGQGTRLTVV.

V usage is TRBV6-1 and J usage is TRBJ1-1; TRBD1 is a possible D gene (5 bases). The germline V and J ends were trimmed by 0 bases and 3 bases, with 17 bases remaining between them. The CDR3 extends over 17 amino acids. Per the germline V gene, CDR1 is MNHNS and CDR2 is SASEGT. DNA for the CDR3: TGTGCCAGCAGTGAAGCGGGGCAGGGCTGGCGGCACACTGAAGCTTTCTTT. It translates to CASSEAGQGWRHTEAFF.

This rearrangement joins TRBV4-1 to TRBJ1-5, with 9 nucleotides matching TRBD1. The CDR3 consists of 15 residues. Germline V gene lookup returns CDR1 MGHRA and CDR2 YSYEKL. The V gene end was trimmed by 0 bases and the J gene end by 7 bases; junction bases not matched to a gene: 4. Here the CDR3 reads CASSQDGTGRQPQHF. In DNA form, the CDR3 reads TGCGCCAGCAGCCAAGACGGGACAGGGAGACAGCCCCAGCATTTT.

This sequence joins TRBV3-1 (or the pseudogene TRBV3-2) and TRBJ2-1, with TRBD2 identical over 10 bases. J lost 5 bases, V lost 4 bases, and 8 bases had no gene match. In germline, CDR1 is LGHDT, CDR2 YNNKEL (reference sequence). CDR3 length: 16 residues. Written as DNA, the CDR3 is TGTGCCAGCAGCCCTTTGGTAGCGGGGGGAAACAATGAGCAGTTCTTC. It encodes CASSPLVAGGNNEQFF.

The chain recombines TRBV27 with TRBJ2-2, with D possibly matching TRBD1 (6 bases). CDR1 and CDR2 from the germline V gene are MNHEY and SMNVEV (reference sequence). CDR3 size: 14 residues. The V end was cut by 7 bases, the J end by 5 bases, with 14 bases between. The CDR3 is CASTGHMTTGELFF. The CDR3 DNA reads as TGTGCCAGCACGGGACACATGACAACCGGGGAGCTGTTTTTT.

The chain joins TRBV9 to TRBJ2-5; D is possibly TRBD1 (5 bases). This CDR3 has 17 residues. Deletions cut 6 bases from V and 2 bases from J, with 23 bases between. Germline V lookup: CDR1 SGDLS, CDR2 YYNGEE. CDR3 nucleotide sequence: TGTGCCAGCATTCGAACTACCCAAGAAGGGGAACAAGAGACCCAGTACTTC. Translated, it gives CASIRTTQEGEQETQYF.

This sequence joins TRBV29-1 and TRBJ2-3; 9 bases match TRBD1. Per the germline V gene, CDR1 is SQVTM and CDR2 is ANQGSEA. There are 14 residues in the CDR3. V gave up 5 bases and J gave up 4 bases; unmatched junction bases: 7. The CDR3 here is CSVRKQGASDTQYF. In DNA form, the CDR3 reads TGCAGCGTTCGGAAACAGGGGGCCTCAGATACGCAGTATTTT.

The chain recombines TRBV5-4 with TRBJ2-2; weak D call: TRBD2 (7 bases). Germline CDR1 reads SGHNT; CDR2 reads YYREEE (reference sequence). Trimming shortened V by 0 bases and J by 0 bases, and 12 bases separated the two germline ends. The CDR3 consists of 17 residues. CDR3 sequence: CASSLGLGGANTGELFF. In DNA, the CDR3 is TGTGCCAGCAGCTTGGGTCTAGGGGGGGCGAACACCGGGGAGCTGTTTTTT.

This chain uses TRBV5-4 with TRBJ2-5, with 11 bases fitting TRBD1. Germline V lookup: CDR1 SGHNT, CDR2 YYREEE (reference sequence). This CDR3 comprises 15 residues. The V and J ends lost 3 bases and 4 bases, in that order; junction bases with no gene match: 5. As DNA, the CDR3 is TGTGCCAGCAGCTCCGGGGACAGGGGGGGAGAGACCCAGTACTTC. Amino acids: CASSSGDRGGETQYF.

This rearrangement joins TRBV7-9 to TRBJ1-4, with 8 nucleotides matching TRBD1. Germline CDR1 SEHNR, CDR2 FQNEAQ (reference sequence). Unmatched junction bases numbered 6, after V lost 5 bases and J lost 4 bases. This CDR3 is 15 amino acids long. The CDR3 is CASSSWTGLNEKLFF. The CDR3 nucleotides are TGTGCCAGCAGCAGTTGGACAGGGCTTAATGAAAAACTGTTTTTT.